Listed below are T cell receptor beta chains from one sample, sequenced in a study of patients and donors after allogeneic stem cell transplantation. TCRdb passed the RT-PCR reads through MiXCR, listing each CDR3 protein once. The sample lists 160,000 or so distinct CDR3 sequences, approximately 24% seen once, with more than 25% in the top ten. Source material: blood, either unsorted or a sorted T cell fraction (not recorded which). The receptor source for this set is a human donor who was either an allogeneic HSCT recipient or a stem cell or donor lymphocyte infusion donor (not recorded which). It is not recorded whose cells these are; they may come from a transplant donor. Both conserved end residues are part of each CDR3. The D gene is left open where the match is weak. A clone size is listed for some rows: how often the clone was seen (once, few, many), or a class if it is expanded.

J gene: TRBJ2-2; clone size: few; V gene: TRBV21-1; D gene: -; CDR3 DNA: TGTGCCAGCAGCAAACCCCGGGACTGTTCCGGCAGCACCGGGGAGCTGTTTTTT; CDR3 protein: CASSKPRDCSGSTGELFF
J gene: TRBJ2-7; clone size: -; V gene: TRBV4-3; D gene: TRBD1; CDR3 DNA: TGCGCCAGCAGCCAACCCCGAGGGGACAGCGCCTACGAGCAGTACTTC; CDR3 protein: CASSQPRGDSAYEQYF
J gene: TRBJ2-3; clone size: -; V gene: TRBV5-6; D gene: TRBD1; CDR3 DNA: TGTGCCAGCAGCTCAAGCGACAGGGTAGATACGCAGTATTTT; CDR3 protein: CASSSSDRVDTQYF
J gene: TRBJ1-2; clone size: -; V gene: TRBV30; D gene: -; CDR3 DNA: TGTGCCTGGAGTTATGGGTATGGCTACACCTTC; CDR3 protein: CAWSYGYGYTF
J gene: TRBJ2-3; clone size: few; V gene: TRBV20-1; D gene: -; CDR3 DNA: TGCAGTGCCAGGGAAACAAATACGCAGTATTTT; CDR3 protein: CSARETNTQYF
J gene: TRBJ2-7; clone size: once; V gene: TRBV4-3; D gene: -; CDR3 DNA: TGCGCCAGCAGCCAAGCCGTGTATGGGACCTCCTACGAGCAGTACTTC; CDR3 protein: CASSQAVYGTSYEQYF
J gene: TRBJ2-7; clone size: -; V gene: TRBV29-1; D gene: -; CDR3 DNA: TGCAGCGTTGAAGATCCAGGGGACGAGCAGTACTTC; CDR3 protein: CSVEDPGDEQYF
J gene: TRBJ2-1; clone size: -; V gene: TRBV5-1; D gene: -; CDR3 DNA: TGCGCCAGCAGCTTGGCGCCGGGAGTAGACGATGAGCAGTTCTTC; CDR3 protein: CASSLAPGVDDEQFF
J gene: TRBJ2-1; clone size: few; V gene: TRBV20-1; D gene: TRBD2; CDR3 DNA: TGCAGTGCTAGAGTTTTGACCGGGACTAGCTACAATGAGCAGTTCTTC; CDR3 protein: CSARVLTGTSYNEQFF
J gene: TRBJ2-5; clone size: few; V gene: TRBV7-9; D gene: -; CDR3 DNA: TGTGCCAGCAGCAGAACTCTGGGAGAGACCCAGTACTTC; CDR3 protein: CASSRTLGETQYF
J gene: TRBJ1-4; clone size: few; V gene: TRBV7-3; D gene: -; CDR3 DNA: TGTGCCAGCAGCTCCCCAACTCGGGAAAAACTGTTTTTT; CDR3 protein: CASSSPTREKLFF
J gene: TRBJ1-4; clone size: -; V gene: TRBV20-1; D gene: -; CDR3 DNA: TGCAGTGCTAGAGATTTGGGCTCCGGTGGTTATGAAAAACTGTTTTTT; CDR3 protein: CSARDLGSGGYEKLFF
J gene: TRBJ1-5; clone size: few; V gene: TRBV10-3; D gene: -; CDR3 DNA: TGTGCCATCAGTGAGCCTGACCATAGCAATCAGCCCCAGCATTTT; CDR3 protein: CAISEPDHSNQPQHF
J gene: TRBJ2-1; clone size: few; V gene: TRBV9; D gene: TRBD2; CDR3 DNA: TGTGCCAGCAGCCCCGAGCGGGGGCCACACGGCAATGAGCAGTTCTTC; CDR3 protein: CASSPERGPHGNEQFF
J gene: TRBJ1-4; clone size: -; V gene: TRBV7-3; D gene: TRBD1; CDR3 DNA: TGTGCCAGCTCAGGATGTGGACAGGGATCTAATGAAAAACTGTTTTTT; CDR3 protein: CASSGCGQGSNEKLFF
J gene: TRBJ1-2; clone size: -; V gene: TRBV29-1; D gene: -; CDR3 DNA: TGCAGCGCATTCCCGGGGGCTGCGGATGGCTACACCTTC; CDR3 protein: CSAFPGAADGYTF
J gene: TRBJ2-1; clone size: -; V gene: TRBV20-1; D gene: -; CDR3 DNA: TGCAGTGCTAGAGATGTAGGGCAGCATCGTTTCAATGAGCAGTTCTTC; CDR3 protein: CSARDVGQHRFNEQFF
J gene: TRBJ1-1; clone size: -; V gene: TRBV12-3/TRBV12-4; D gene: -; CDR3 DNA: TGTGCCAGCAGTTCTAGCCACGGGGCTGAGGCTTTCTTT; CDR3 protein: CASSSSHGAEAFF
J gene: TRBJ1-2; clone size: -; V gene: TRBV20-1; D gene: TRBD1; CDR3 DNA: TGCAGTGCTAGAGCTAGAACAGGACAGGGAATGTATAATGGCTACACCTTC; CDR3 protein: CSARARTGQGMYNGYTF
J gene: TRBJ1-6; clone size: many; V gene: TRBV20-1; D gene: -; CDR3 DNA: TGCAGTGCTAGCCAGGGACCCTATCGGAATTCACCCCTCCACTTT; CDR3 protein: CSASQGPYRNSPLHF
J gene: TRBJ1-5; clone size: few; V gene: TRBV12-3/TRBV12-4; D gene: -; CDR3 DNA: TGTGCCAGCAGACCTGGACAGTTACAGCCCCAGCATTTT; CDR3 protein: CASRPGQLQPQHF
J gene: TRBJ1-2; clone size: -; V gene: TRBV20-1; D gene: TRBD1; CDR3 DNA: TGCAGTGCTAGAGCCCGACAGGGGATTGGTGGCTACACCTTC; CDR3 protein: CSARARQGIGGYTF
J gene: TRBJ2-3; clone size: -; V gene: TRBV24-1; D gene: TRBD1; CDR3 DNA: TGTGCCACCAGTGATGCGGACAGGGCTGGAGATACGCAGTATTTT; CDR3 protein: CATSDADRAGDTQYF
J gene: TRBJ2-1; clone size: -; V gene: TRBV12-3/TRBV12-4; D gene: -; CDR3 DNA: TGTGCCAGCAATTTCGACTCTACCTCCAATGAGCAGTTCTTC; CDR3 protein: CASNFDSTSNEQFF
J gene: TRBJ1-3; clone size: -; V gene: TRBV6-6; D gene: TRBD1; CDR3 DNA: TGTGCCAGCAGTTACGGGGACAGTTACTCTGGAAACACCATATATTTT; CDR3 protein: CASSYGDSYSGNTIYF
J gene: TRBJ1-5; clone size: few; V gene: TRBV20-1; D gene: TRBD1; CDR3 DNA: TGCAGTGCGGCGCGGACAGGGGGGTATCAGCCCCAGCATTTT; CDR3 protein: CSAARTGGYQPQHF
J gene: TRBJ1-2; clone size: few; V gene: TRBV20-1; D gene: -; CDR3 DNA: TGCAGTGCTAGAGATATGGATGGCTACACCTTC; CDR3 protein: CSARDMDGYTF
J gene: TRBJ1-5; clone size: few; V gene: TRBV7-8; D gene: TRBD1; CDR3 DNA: TGTGCCAGCAGCTTACGTTCTAAGGAGGGGGCGCGGGGCAATCAGCCCCAGCATTTT; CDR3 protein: CASSLRSKEGARGNQPQHF
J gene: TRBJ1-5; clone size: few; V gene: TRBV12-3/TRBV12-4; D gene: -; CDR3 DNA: TGTGCCAGCAGCACCAGGGAGGTCTTTCAGCCCCAGCATTTT; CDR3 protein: CASSTREVFQPQHF
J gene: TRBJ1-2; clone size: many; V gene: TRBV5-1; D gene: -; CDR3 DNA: TGCGCCAGCAGCTTGAACTTCCATGGCTACACCTTC; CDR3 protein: CASSLNFHGYTF
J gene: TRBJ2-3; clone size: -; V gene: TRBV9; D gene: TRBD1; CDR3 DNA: TGTGCCAGCAGCGTCTCAGGGGGCGAGGCAGATACGCAGTATTTT; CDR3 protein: CASSVSGGEADTQYF
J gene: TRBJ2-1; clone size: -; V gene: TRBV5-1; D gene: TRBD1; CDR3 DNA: TGCGCCAGGTGGTGGGGACAGGGGGAGTCCAATGAGCAGTTCTTC; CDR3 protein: CARWWGQGESNEQFF
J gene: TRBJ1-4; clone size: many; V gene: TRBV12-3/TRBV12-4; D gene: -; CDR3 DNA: TGTGCCAGCAGTCTAGAACAGGCCGGGAAACTGTTTTTT; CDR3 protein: CASSLEQAGKLFF
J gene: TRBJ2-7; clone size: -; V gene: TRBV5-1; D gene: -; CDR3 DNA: TGCGCCAGCAGCCCGGACAGCTTCTCCTACGAGCAGTACTTC; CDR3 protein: CASSPDSFSYEQYF
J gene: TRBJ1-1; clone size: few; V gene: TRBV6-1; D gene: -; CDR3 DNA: TGTGCCAGCAGTGAAGCGGGACCCCTGGGCACTGAAGCTTTCTTT; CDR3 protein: CASSEAGPLGTEAFF
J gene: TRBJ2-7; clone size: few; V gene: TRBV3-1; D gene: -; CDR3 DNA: TGTGCCAGCAGCCCGAAAAAAGTCCGGTCTTCCTACGAGCAGTACTTC; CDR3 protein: CASSPKKVRSSYEQYF
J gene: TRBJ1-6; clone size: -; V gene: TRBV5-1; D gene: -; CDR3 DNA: TGCGCCAGCAGCTCCTTCGGGGAAGGCAATTCACCCCTCCACTTT; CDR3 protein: CASSSFGEGNSPLHF
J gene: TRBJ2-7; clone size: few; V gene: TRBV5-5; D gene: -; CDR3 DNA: TGTGCCAGCAGCGCGGGACAGTGGTACGAGCAGTACTTC; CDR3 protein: CASSAGQWYEQYF
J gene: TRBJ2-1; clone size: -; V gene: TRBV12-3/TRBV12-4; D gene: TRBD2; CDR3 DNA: TGTGCCAGCAGTCCCAATAGCGGGGGGGCAGGGGCTGAGCAGTTCTTC; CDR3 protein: CASSPNSGGAGAEQFF
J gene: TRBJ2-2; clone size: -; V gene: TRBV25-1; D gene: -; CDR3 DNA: TGTGCCAGCAGTGGCGGCGGGGAGCTGTTTTTT; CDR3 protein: CASSGGGELFF
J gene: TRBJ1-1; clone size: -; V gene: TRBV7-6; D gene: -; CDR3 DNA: TGTGCCAGCAGCCTCGTGGGGGCAGGTGGCACTGAAGCTTTCTTT; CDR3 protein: CASSLVGAGGTEAFF
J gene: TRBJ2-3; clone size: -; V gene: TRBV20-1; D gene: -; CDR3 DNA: TGCAGTGCTAGAGTGACTAGAAAATCAGATACGCAGTATTTT; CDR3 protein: CSARVTRKSDTQYF
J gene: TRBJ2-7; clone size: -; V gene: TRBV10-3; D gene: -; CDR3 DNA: TGTGCCATCAGCGCGGAAGGTTCCTACGAGCAGTACTTC; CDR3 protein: CAISAEGSYEQYF
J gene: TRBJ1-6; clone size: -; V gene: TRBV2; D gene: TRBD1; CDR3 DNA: TGTGCCAGCAGTCCGGGACAGTTGTATAATTCACCCCTCCACTTT; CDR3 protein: CASSPGQLYNSPLHF
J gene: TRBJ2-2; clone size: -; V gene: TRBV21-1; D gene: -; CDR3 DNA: TGTGCCAGCAGCAAAGTAGCGGTCGGCTTGCGGCTGATAAACACCGGGGAGCTGTTTTTT; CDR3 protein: CASSKVAVGLRLINTGELFF
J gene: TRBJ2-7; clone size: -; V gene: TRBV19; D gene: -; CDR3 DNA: TGTGCCAGTAGTGAGGGCCGACCACCCAAATACGAGCAGTACTTC; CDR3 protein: CASSEGRPPKYEQYF
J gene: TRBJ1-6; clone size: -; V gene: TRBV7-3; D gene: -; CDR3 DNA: TGTGCCAGCAGCGTACCCGCAGGGGACTATAATTCACCCCTCTACTTT; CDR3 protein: CASSVPAGDYNSPLYF
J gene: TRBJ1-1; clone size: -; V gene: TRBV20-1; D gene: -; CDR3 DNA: TGCAGTGCTAGAGACTTCCTCGGGAGCTGGCGGGGGGATATTGAAGCTTTCTTT; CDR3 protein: CSARDFLGSWRGDIEAFF
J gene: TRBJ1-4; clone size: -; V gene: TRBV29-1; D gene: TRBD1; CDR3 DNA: TGCAGCGTTGAAGCAGGGGGGTCTGAAAAACTGTTTTTT; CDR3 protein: CSVEAGGSEKLFF